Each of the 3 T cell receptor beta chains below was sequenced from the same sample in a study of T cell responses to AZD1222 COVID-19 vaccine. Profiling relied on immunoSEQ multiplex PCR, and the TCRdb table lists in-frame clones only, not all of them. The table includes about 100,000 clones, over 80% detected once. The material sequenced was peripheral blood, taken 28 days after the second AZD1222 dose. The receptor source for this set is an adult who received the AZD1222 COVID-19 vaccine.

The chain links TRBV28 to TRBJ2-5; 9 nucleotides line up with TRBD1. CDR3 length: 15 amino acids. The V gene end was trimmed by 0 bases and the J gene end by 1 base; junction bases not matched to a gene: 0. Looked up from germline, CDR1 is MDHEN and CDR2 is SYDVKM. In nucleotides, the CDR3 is TGTGCCAGCAGTTTATGGGACAGGGGCCAAGAGACCCAGTACTTC. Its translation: CASSLWDRGQETQYF. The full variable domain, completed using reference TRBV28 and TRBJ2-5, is DVKVTQSSRYLVKRTGEKVFLECVQDMDHENMFWYRQDPGLGLRLIYFSYDVKMKEKGDIPEGYSVSREKKERFSLILESASTNQTSMYLCASSLWDRGQETQYFGPGTRLLVL.

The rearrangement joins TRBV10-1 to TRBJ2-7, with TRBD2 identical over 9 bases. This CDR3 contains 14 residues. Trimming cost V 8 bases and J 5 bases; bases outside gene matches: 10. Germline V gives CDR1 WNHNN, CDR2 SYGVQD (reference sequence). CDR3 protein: CASPRAGGPHEQYF. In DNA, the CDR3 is TGCGCCAGCCCAAGGGCGGGAGGGCCCCACGAGCAGTACTTC.

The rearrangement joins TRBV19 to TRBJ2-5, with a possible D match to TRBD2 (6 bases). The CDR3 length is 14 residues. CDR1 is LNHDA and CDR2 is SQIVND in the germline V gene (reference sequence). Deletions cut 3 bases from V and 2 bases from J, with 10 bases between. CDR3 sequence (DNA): TGTGCCAGTAGTATTCGGGAGTGGCAAGAGACCCAGTACTTC. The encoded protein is CASSIREWQETQYF.